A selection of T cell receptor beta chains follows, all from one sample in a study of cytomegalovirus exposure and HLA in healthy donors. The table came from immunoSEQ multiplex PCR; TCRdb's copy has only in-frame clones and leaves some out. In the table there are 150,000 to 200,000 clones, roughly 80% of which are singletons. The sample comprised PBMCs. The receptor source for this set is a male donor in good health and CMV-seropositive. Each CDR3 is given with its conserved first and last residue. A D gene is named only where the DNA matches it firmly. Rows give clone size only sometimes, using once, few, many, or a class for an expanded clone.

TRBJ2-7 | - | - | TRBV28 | CASSFVYRDYEQYF | TGTGCCAGCAGTTTTGTGTACAGGGACTACGAGCAGTACTTC
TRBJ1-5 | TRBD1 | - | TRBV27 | CASSSGQGGNQPQHF | TGTGCCAGCAGTTCGGGACAGGGGGGAAATCAGCCCCAGCATTTT
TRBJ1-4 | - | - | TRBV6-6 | CASSYNPATNEKLFF | TGTGCCAGCAGTTACAATCCAGCAACTAATGAAAAACTGTTTTTT
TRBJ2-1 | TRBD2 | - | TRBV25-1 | CASSESIGTSLYNEQFF | TGTGCCAGCAGTGAATCAATCGGGACTAGCCTCTACAATGAGCAGTTCTTC
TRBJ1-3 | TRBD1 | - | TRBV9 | CASSPRDRGTQSSGNTIYF | TGTGCCAGCAGCCCACGGGACAGGGGAACGCAGAGCTCTGGAAACACCATATATTTT
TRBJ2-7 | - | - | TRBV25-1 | CASSDGGSYEQYF | TGTGCCAGCAGTGACGGGGGCTCCTACGAGCAGTACTTC
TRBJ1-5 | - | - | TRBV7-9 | CASSDGAALKPQHF | TGTGCCAGCAGCGATGGAGCGGCTCTCAAGCCCCAGCATTTT
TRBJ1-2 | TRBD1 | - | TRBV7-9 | CASRAGTGFSYGYTF | TGTGCCAGCAGGGCCGGGACAGGGTTCTCCTATGGCTACACCTTC
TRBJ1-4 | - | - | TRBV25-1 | CASSGTGAANEKLFF | TGTGCCAGCAGTGGGACTGGTGCGGCTAATGAAAAACTGTTTTTT
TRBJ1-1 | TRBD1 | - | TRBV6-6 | CASRAGDRGIFTEAFF | TGTGCCAGCAGGGCCGGGGACAGGGGGATCTTCACTGAAGCTTTCTTT
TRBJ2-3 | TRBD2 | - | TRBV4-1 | CASSADGGRGVTDTQYF | TGCGCCAGCAGCGCCGACGGGGGGCGGGGGGTCACAGATACGCAGTATTTT
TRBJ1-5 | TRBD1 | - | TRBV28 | CASSGTGGKAFNQPQHF | TGTGCCAGCAGCGGGACAGGGGGGAAGGCCTTTAATCAGCCCCAGCATTTT
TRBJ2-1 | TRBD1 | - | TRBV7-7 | CASGPRTGVPNEQFF | TGTGCCAGCGGCCCAAGGACAGGGGTCCCTAATGAGCAGTTCTTC
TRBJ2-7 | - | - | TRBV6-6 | CASTGSNYEQYF | TGTGCCAGCACCGGGTCGAACTACGAGCAGTACTTC
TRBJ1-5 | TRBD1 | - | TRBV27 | CASSLTGYQPQHF | TGTGCCAGCAGTCTGACAGGGTACCAGCCCCAGCATTTT
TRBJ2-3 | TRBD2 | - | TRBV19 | CASIAGGIDTQYF | TGTGCCAGTATAGCGGGGGGGATAGATACGCAGTATTTT
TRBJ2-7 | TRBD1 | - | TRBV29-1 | CSVGTGIYEQYF | TGCAGCGTAGGGACAGGGATCTACGAGCAGTACTTC
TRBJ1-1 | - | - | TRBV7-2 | CASSPRQVNTEAFF | TGTGCCAGCAGCCCAAGACAGGTGAACACTGAAGCTTTCTTT
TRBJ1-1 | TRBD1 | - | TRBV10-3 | CATGTVNTEAFF | TGTGCCACCGGGACAGTGAACACTGAAGCTTTCTTT
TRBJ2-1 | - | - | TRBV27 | CASSLGAYVEQFF | TGTGCCAGCAGTTTAGGGGCCTATGTTGAGCAGTTCTTC
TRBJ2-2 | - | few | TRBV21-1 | CASSRCGGNTGELFF | TGTGCCAGCAGCCGATGCGGGGGGAACACCGGGGAGCTGTTTTTT
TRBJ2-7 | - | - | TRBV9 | CASSVGAWSPEQYF | TGTGCCAGCAGCGTAGGAGCCTGGAGCCCCGAGCAGTACTTC
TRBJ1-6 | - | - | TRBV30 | CACSRRGGSSPLHF | TGTGCCTGCTCGAGGAGGGGGGGCAGTTCACCCCTCCACTTT
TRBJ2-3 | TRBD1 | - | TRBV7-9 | CASLGTGSTDTQYF | TGTGCCAGCTTGGGGACAGGAAGCACAGATACGCAGTATTTT
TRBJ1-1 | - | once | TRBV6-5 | CASSIQGRTFF | TGTGCCAGCAGTATACAGGGCAGAACTTTCTTT
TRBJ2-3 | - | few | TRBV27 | CASSSPFRGLGTDTQYF | TGTGCCAGCAGTTCTCCATTTAGGGGTTTGGGTACAGATACGCAGTATTTT
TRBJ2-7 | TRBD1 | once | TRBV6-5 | CASRSTRDRHYEQYF | TGTGCCAGCAGATCAACCCGGGACAGACACTACGAGCAGTACTTC
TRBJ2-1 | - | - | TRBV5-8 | CASSRRYWQGGNEQFF | TGTGCCAGCAGCCGGCGGTATTGGCAGGGGGGCAATGAGCAGTTCTTC
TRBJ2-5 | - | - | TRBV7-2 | CASSPAGQRYEQHF | TGTGCCAGCAGCCCCGCGGGACAGCGATACGAGCAGCACTTC
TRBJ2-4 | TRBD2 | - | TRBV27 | CASSLGPGGGGAKNSQYF | TGTGCCAGCAGTTTAGGGCCCGGTGGGGGAGGGGCCAAAAACAGTCAGTACTTC
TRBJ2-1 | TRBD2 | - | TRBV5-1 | CASSLAPAGGYNEQFF | TGCGCCAGCAGCTTGGCCCCAGCGGGGGGGTACAATGAGCAGTTCTTC
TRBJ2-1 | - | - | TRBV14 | CASSPGSTSEQFF | TGTGCCAGCAGCCCGGGGTCCACCAGTGAGCAGTTCTTC
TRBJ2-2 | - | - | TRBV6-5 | CASSSGPGPGELFF | TGTGCCAGCAGTTCAGGGCCTGGCCCCGGGGAGCTGTTTTTT
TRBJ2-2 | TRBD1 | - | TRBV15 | CATSSPNRGPGELFF | TGTGCCACCAGCAGTCCTAACAGGGGGCCCGGGGAGCTGTTTTTT
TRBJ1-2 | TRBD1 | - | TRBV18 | CASSLGTGVHFGYGYTF | TGTGCCAGCTCACTCGGGACAGGGGTACATTTCGGCTATGGCTACACCTTC
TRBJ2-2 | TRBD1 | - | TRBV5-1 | CASSSTGISPGELFF | TGCGCCAGCAGCTCGACAGGGATTTCTCCCGGGGAGCTGTTTTTT
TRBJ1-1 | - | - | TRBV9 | CASSVVGAGSEAFF | TGTGCCAGCAGCGTAGTCGGCGCGGGAAGTGAAGCTTTCTTT
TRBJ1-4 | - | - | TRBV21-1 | CASRKVATNEKLFF | TGTGCCAGCAGGAAAGTAGCCACTAATGAAAAACTGTTTTTT
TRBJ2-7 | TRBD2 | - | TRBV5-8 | CASSFSGEYEQYF | TGTGCCAGCAGCTTTAGCGGGGAGTACGAGCAGTACTTC
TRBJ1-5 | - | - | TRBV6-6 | CASTTPGGQGNQPQHF | TGTGCCAGCACCACCCCGGGGGGGCAAGGCAATCAGCCCCAGCATTTT
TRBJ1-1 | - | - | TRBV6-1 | CASRAAPGGTEAFF | TGTGCCAGCAGGGCAGCCCCAGGTGGCACTGAAGCTTTCTTT
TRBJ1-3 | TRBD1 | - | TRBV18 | CASSGTGDSGNTIYF | TGTGCCAGCTCCGGGACAGGGGATTCTGGAAACACCATATATTTT